This T cell receptor (beta chain) was identified in a study of blood T cell repertoires in COVID-19. Using immunoSEQ multiplex PCR, the repertoire was profiled, and TCRdb retains in-frame clones only, with some absent. Among about 220,000 clones, roughly nine tenths were seen once, and the ten largest hold about 3.3%. The CDR3 consists of 22 residues. V gene TRBV21-1 combines with J gene TRBJ2-3; the table gives TRBD1 as D, unverified against the DNA. TRBV21-1 is deemed a pseudogene. The source material was PBMCs or T cells enriched from blood (not recorded which). This TCR was recovered from a woman under 30 in a cohort exposed to, infected with or recovered from COVID-19 (not recorded which). The CDR3 nucleotides read TGTGCCAGCAGCAAGTTTCCCCTCGTAATCTGCCGGGACAGGGATAGGGCAGATACGCAGTATTTT. Amino acids: CASSKFPLVICRDRDRADTQYF.